Listed below are T cell receptor beta chains from one sample, sequenced in a study of identical twins. TCRdb fed the 5' RACE reads into MiXCR, producing one record per CDR3 protein. Among roughly 500,000 distinct CDR3 sequences listed, roughly a fifth were seen once. These data also featured in a second study, about T cells expressing NK-cell markers.

Sample: CD4+ T cells sorted from blood. These receptors came from a woman under 30 in good health. Each CDR3 is given with its conserved first and last residue. The D gene is left open where the match is weak. Size is stated for part of the rows, as once, few or many counts, or as a class when the clone is expanded.

J gene | D gene | V gene | clone size | CDR3 DNA | CDR3 protein
TRBJ1-5 | NA | TRBV7-9 | few | TGTGCCAGCAGCGGCTCATCCGCTCAGCCCCAGCATTTT | CASSGSSAQPQHF
TRBJ2-1 | TRBD2 | TRBV10-2 | many | TGCGCCACCTTAGCGGGTGACTCCTACAATGAGCAGTTCTTC | CATLAGDSYNEQFF
TRBJ2-1 | NA | TRBV9 | NA | TGTGCCAGCAGCGCAATTTACGCCAGCTCCTACAATGAGCAGTTCTTC | CASSAIYASSYNEQFF
TRBJ2-7 | NA | TRBV19 | few | TGTGCCAGTAGTATTATTACGGAGAGCGAGCAGTACTTC | CASSIITESEQYF
TRBJ1-1 | NA | TRBV10-3 | NA | TGTGCCATCGCCAGGGACTTGAACACTGAAGCTTTCTTT | CAIARDLNTEAFF
TRBJ2-1 | NA | TRBV20-1 | few | TGCAGTGCTTTGGAGGGAGCGCATGAGCAGTTCTTC | CSALEGAHEQFF
TRBJ1-1 | NA | TRBV6-1 | many | TGTGCCAGCCGCAGTCAGGGTGTTACGAACACTGAAGCTTTCTTT | CASRSQGVTNTEAFF
TRBJ2-3 | NA | TRBV3-1 | many | TGTGCCAGCAGCCAAGGGGAGGACGGTACAGATACGCAGTATTTT | CASSQGEDGTDTQYF
TRBJ1-2 | NA | TRBV6-5 | NA | TGTGCCAGCAGTTACCGTGCACAGGGAGGACGGGGCTACACCTTC | CASSYRAQGGRGYTF
TRBJ2-1 | NA | TRBV4-3 | many | TGCGCCAGCAGCCAAGTAATGAGGGAAGGAAAGCAGTTCTTC | CASSQVMREGKQFF
TRBJ2-2 | TRBD1 | TRBV5-5 | many | TGTGCCAGCAGCACAGGACAGGGGTACACCGGGGAGCTGTTTTTT | CASSTGQGYTGELFF
TRBJ2-5 | NA | TRBV5-1 | NA | TGCGCCAGCAGCCTACATGGTGCTAGCGTAGGAGAGACCCAGTACTTC | CASSLHGASVGETQYF
TRBJ2-3 | TRBD1 | TRBV5-3 | few | TGTGCCAGCAGCGCGGGACAGGGATTCACAGATACGCAGTATTTT | CASSAGQGFTDTQYF
TRBJ1-5 | NA | TRBV5-1 | few | TGCGCCAGCAGCTTGGATACATCCGCATATCAGCCCCAGCATTTT | CASSLDTSAYQPQHF
TRBJ2-3 | TRBD1 | TRBV12-3/TRBV12-4 | NA | TGTGCCAGCAGTCGACAGGGACGCACAGATACGCAGTATTTT | CASSRQGRTDTQYF
TRBJ2-1 | TRBD2 | TRBV11-2 | few | TGTGCCAGCAGCCTCAGAGGCCCCACTAGCGGGAGGGGCAATGAGCAGTTCTTC | CASSLRGPTSGRGNEQFF
TRBJ2-7 | NA | TRBV20-1 | NA | TGCAGTGCTAGCGGTTCCGGGGCTCGGGGGCAGTACTTC | CSASGSGARGQYF
TRBJ2-5 | TRBD1 | TRBV15 | few | TGTGCCACCAGCAGAATGGGACAGGGGATGGAGACCCAGTACTTC | CATSRMGQGMETQYF
TRBJ2-1 | NA | TRBV20-1 | few | TGCAGTGCTTCCGTACCGGGTCCTTACAATGAGCAGTTCTTC | CSASVPGPYNEQFF
TRBJ2-7 | NA | TRBV12-3/TRBV12-4 | many | TGTGCCAGCAGTCCCCGGGGACACGAGCAGTACTTC | CASSPRGHEQYF
TRBJ1-1 | NA | TRBV10-3 | NA | TGTGCCATCAGTAGGTCAGATCTATTGAACACTGAAGCTTTCTTT | CAISRSDLLNTEAFF
TRBJ2-7 | NA | TRBV7-2 | NA | TGTGCCAGCAGCTTAGAGCGTAGTAAGCAGTACTTC | CASSLERSKQYF
TRBJ2-3 | TRBD1 | TRBV5-1 | NA | TGCGCCAGCAGCCCCAGGACAGGGGGAAGCACAGATACGCAGTATTTT | CASSPRTGGSTDTQYF
TRBJ1-1 | NA | TRBV20-1 | NA | TGCAGTGCTTGTACCGGGATGAACACTGAAGCTTTCTTT | CSACTGMNTEAFF
TRBJ2-3 | TRBD1 | TRBV5-4 | few | TGTGCCAGCAGCGGATCCGGGACAGGACCCACAGATACGCAGTATTTT | CASSGSGTGPTDTQYF
TRBJ1-4 | NA | TRBV20-1 | few | TGCAGTGCGCGCGAGGGTATGGGTGAAAAACTGTTTTTT | CSAREGMGEKLFF
TRBJ2-3 | TRBD2 | TRBV12-3/TRBV12-4 | NA | TGTGCCAGCCTATCTCGGAGCGGGGTGACAGATACGCAGTATTTT | CASLSRSGVTDTQYF
TRBJ2-6 | NA | TRBV7-8 | NA | TGTGCCAGCAGCTCTAGAGTACACTCGGCAACCGGGGCCAACGTCCTGACTTTC | CASSSRVHSATGANVLTF
TRBJ1-2 | NA | TRBV7-2 | many | TGTGCCAGCAGCTTAGGACAGTCGGGCTATGGCTACACCTTC | CASSLGQSGYGYTF
TRBJ2-3 | NA | TRBV20-1 | NA | TGCAGTGCTATTCAGGGTCCGAAGGCAGATACGCAGTATTTT | CSAIQGPKADTQYF
TRBJ2-7 | TRBD1 | TRBV5-6 | NA | TGTGCCAGCAGCTCCTCTCGTACCGGGACAGCCTCTTCCTACGAGCAGTACTTC | CASSSSRTGTASSYEQYF
TRBJ2-1 | TRBD2 | TRBV7-3 | few | TGTGCCAGCAGCGCTCCGGGACTAGCTCACAATGAGCAGTTCTTC | CASSAPGLAHNEQFF
TRBJ2-7 | NA | TRBV4-2 | NA | TGTGCCAGCAGCCAAGATCCAACGCCCGAGCAGTACTTC | CASSQDPTPEQYF
TRBJ1-5 | NA | TRBV7-2 | NA | TGTGCCAGCAGCTTAGAACCAGGTTCCAATCAGCCCCAGCATTTT | CASSLEPGSNQPQHF
TRBJ1-2 | NA | TRBV7-9 | NA | TGTGCCAGCAGCTTAGCGGTGGGTAGCGGCTACACCTTC | CASSLAVGSGYTF
TRBJ2-7 | NA | TRBV19 | once | TGTGCCAGTAGTACACAGCGGAGGGCCTACGAGCAGTACTTC | CASSTQRRAYEQYF
TRBJ1-4 | NA | TRBV20-1 | few | TGCAGTGCCAAAGTGCCTGCGGGGGATGAAAAACTGTTTTTT | CSAKVPAGDEKLFF
TRBJ2-7 | NA | TRBV19 | NA | TGTGCCAGTAGTAACGGGAACTCCTACGAGCAGTACTTC | CASSNGNSYEQYF
TRBJ1-5 | NA | TRBV20-1 | NA | TGCAGTGCTAGAGAAAGCAATCAGCCCCAGCATTTT | CSARESNQPQHF
TRBJ2-3 | NA | TRBV11-2 | many | TGTGCCAGCAGCCCAGCCGGGGACTCTTTCACAGATACGCAGTATTTT | CASSPAGDSFTDTQYF
TRBJ1-1 | TRBD1 | TRBV27 | NA | TGTGCCAGCAGCAACGACAGGGGTGGCACTGAAGCTTTCTTT | CASSNDRGGTEAFF
TRBJ1-6 | NA | TRBV7-9 | once | TGTGCCAGCAGCCTTCGGGCATCAGATTCACCCCTCCACTTT | CASSLRASDSPLHF